This T cell receptor (beta chain) was sequenced for a study of T-cell memory formation after mild COVID-19. Study-level background: Clusters of TCRs were largely donor specific. Points from the study as a whole: Clones contracting day 15 to 85 were balanced CD4/CD8; later expanders leaned CD4+. CD4+ clones that contracted lay mainly in CM and EM; CD8+ ones lay in EMRA. Certain responding clones were present in pre-infection memory, suggesting participation of cross-reactive memory.

TCRdb re-analysed the 5' RACE reads in MiXCR, keeping a single row per CDR3 protein. Of 300,000 to 350,000 distinct CDR3 sequences in the sample, around 15% were seen once. Remarks on this clonotype: Its antigen is not identified.

The CDR3 has 13 residues. The V gene lost 0 bases and the J gene lost 4 bases, with 9 bases spanning the gap. Germline CDR1 is DFQATT and CDR2 is SNEGSKA (reference sequence). Sample: PBMCs or a T cell subset sorted from them (not recorded which). The receptor was isolated from a man aged 18-30 years who had mild COVID-19 (a few samples of this study predate the infection). Cell type and time point are not known. This rearrangement joins TRBV20-1 to TRBJ1-1; a possible D gene is TRBD1 (6 bases). The CDR3 spells CSARERGTTEAFF. As DNA, the CDR3 is TGCAGTGCTAGAGAGAGGGGGACCACTGAAGCTTTCTTT.